Each of the 9 T cell receptor beta chains below was sequenced from the same sample in a study of blood T cell repertoires in COVID-19. Libraries were prepared by immunoSEQ multiplex PCR; TCRdb keeps only in-frame clonotypes and omits some of them. There are tens of thousands of clones in the sample; approximately 84% occur only once, and roughly 3.2% lies in the top ten. The sample consisted of peripheral blood. The source is a man between 45 and 60 years old with active COVID-19.

V and J are TRBV27 and TRBJ2-5, with D unresolved. The CDR3 has 13 residues. V gave up 6 bases and J gave up 4 bases, with 12 bases separating them. Germline V gene sequence: CDR1 MNHEY, CDR2 SMNVEV (reference sequence). The CDR3 bases are TGTGCCAGCAGCCCCTTCCAGCGAGAGACCCAGTACTTC. It specifies CASSPFQRETQYF.

This chain links TRBV5-4 with TRBJ2-3; D not certain. From germline, CDR1 is SGHNT and CDR2 YYREEE (reference sequence). V was pared by 4 bases and J by 0 bases, with 15 bases between. There are 16 residues in the CDR3. The CDR3 here is CASSPFIITSTDTQYF. Written as DNA, the CDR3 is TGTGCCAGCAGCCCTTTTATAATCACTAGCACAGATACGCAGTATTTT. Variable domain in full (rest from reference TRBV5-4 and TRBJ2-3): ETGVTQSPTHLIKTRGQQVTLRCSSQSGHNTVSWYQQALGQGPQFIFQYYREEENGRGNFPPRFSGLQFPNYSSELNVNALELDDSALYLCASSPFIITSTDTQYFGPGTRLTVL.

This clone was detected only once. The chain couples TRBV24-1 to TRBJ2-6, with TRBD1 matching 10 bases. Trimming at V came to 4 bases and at J to 2 bases, leaving 1 base not matched to a gene. The length of the CDR3 is 16 residues. CDR1 and CDR2 (germline): KGHDR, SFDVKD. CDR3 nucleotides: TGTGCCACCAGTGACGGACAGGGGGCTGGGGCCAACGTCCTGACTTTC. Its translation is CATSDGQGAGANVLTF.

The chain has TRBV18 and TRBJ2-7, with 7 bases aligning to TRBD1. The CDR3 runs to 14 residues. Germline assignment: CDR1 KGHSH and CDR2 LQKENI. V shed 4 bases and J 3 bases; nucleotides not matched to a gene: 6. CDR3 amino acids: CASSLSGQNYEQYF. CDR3 in DNA: TGTGCCAGCTCACTATCGGGACAGAACTACGAGCAGTACTTC.

The chain is built from TRBV6-5 and TRBJ1-2, with D possibly TRBD1 on 5 matching bases. Germline V gene lookup returns CDR1 MNHEY and CDR2 SVGAGI. V lost 6 bases and J lost 3, with 8 bases in between. This CDR3 comprises 12 residues. CDR3 DNA: TGTGCCAGCAGACAGGCGGACTATGGCTACACCTTC. It yields the protein CASRQADYGYTF.

The gene calls are TRBV3-1 (or the pseudogene TRBV3-2) and TRBJ1-2, with 8 bases that match TRBD1. Per the germline V gene, CDR1 is LGHDT and CDR2 is YNNKEL (reference sequence). V shed 4 bases and J 8 bases; nucleotides not matched to a gene: 9. The CDR3 is 14 amino acids. The CDR3 DNA sequence: TGTGCCAGCAGCCCCATGGACAGGGTTGGCGGCTACACCTTC. It specifies CASSPMDRVGGYTF.

The chain employs TRBV27 and TRBJ1-5; D remains unclear. With 1 base removed from V and 15 bases from J, the gap between germline ends came to 13 bases. The CDR3 runs to 12 residues. Germline V gene lookup returns CDR1 MNHEY and CDR2 SMNVEV (reference sequence). CDR3 in amino acids: CASSLYRDRLHF. DNA of the CDR3: TGTGCCAGCAGTTTATACCGGGATAGACTGCATTTT.

V usage is TRBV14 and J usage is TRBJ2-7, with D hard to call. There are 12 residues in the CDR3. CDR1 is SGHDN, CDR2 FVKESK, per germline. V was clipped by 0 bases and J by 4 bases, with 4 bases between them. Here the CDR3 reads CASSQDRYEQYF. CDR3 sequence (DNA): TGTGCCAGCAGCCAAGATCGGTACGAGCAGTACTTC.

The genes are TRBV11-2 and TRBJ1-1; a possible D gene is TRBD1 (5 bases). The CDR3 has 16 residues. Trimming took off 1 base at V and 0 bases at J, with 12 bases between the two ends. The germline V gene encodes CDR1 SGHAT and CDR2 FQNNGV. The CDR3 nucleotides are TGTGCCAGCAGCTTAGCGTTAGGGGCGATGAACACTGAAGCTTTCTTT. This encodes CASSLALGAMNTEAFF.